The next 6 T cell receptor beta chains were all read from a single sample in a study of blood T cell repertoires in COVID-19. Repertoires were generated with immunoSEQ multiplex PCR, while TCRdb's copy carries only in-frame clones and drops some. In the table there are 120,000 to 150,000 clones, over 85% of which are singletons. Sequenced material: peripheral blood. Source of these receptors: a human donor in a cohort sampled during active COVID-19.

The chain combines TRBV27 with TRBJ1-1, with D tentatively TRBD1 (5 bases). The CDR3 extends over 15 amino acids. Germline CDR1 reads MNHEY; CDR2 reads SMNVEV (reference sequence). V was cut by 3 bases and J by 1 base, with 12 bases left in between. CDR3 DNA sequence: TGTGCCAGCAGTTTCGCAGGGCCCGGGAACACTGAAGCTTTCTTT. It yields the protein CASSFAGPGNTEAFF.

CDR3 sequence: CASSVQRPGQGKDEQYF. In nucleotides, the CDR3 is TGTGCCAGTAGTGTACAAAGGCCGGGACAGGGGAAGGACGAGCAGTACTTC. The chain uses TRBV19 and TRBJ2-7, with TRBD1 identical over 10 bases. The CDR3 is 17 amino acids. Germline V gene lookup returns CDR1 LNHDA and CDR2 SQIVND (reference sequence). V trimming: 5 bases; J trimming: 5 bases; junction bases outside the gene matches: 15.

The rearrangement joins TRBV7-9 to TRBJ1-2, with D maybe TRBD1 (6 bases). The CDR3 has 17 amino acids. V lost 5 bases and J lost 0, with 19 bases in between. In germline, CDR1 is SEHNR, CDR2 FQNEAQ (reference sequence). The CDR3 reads CASSPLTGRGPNYGYTF. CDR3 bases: TGTGCCAGCAGCCCCCTCACAGGGCGAGGGCCTAACTATGGCTACACCTTC.

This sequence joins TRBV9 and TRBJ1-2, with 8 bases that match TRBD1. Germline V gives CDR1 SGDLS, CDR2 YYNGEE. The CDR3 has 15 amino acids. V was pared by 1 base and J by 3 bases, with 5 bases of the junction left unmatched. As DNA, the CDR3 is TGTGCCAGCAGCGTAAGGCAGGGGGCAGACTATGGCTACACCTTC. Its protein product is CASSVRQGADYGYTF.

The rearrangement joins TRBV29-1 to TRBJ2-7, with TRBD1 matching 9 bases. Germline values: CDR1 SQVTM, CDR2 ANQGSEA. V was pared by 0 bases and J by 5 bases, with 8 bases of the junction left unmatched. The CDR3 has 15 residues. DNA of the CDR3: TGCAGCGTTGAAGATGCAGGACAGGGGTCTAACGAGCAGTACTTC. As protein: CSVEDAGQGSNEQYF.

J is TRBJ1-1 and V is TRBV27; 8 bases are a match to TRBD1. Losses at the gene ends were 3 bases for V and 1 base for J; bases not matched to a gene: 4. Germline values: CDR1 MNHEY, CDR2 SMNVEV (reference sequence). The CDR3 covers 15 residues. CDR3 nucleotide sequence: TGTGCCAGCAGTTTTACAGGGGGGCGGAACACTGAAGCTTTCTTT. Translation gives CASSFTGGRNTEAFF.